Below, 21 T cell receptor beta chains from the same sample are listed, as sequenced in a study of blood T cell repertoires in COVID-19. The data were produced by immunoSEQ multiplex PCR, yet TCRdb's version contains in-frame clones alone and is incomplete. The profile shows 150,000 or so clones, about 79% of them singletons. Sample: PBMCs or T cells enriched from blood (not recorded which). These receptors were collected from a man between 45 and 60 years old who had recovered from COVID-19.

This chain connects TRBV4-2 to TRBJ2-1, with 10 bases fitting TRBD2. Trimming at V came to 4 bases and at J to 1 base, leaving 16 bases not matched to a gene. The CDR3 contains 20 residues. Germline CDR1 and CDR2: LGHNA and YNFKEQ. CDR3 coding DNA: TGTGCCAGCAGCCCCGAAGGTTCAGCGGGGGGGCCTAGGTCCTACAATGAGCAGTTCTTC. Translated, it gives CASSPEGSAGGPRSYNEQFF.

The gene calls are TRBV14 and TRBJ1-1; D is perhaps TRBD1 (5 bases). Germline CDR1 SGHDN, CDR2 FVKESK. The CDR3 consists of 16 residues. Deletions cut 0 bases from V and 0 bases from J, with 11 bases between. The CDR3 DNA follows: TGTGCCAGCAGCCAAGATTGGGGGGTCCTGAACACTGAAGCTTTCTTT. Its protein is CASSQDWGVLNTEAFF. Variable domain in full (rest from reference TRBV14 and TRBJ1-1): EAGVTQFPSHSVIEKGQTVTLRCDPISGHDNLYWYRRVMGKEIKFLLHFVKESKQDESGMPNNRFLAERTGGTYSTLKVQPAELEDSGVYFCASSQDWGVLNTEAFFGQGTRLTVV.

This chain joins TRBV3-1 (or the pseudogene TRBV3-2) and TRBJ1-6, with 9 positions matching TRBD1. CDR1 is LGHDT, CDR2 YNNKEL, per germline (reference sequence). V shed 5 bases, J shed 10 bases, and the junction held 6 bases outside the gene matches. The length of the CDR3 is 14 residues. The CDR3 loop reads CASSSGTGQSPLHF. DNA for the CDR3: TGTGCCAGCAGCTCCGGGACAGGGCAATCACCCCTCCACTTT.

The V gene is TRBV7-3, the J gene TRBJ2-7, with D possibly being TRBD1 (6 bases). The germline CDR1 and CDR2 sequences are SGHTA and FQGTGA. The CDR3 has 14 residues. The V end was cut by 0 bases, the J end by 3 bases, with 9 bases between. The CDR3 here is CASSLTGTSYEQYF. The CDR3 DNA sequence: TGTGCCAGCAGCTTAACGGGGACAAGCTACGAGCAGTACTTC. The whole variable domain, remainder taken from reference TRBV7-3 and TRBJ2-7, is GAGVSQTPSNKVTEKGKYVELRCDPISGHTALYWYRQSLGQGPEFLIYFQGTGAADDSGLPNDRFFAVRPEGSVSTLKIQRTERGDSAVYLCASSLTGTSYEQYFGPGTRLTVT.

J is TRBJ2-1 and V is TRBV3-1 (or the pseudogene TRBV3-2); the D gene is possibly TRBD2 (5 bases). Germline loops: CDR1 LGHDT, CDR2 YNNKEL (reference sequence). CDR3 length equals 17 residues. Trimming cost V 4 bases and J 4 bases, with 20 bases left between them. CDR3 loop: CASSPSFGERTYNEQFF. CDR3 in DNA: TGTGCCAGCAGCCCCTCCTTTGGCGAGCGGACTTACAATGAGCAGTTCTTC.

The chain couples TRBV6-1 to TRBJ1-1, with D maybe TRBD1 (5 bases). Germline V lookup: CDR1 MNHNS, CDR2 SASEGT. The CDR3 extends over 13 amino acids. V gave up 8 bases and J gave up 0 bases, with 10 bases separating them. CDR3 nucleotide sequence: TGTGCCAGCGGTTCAGGGCTGAACACTGAAGCTTTCTTT. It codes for CASGSGLNTEAFF.

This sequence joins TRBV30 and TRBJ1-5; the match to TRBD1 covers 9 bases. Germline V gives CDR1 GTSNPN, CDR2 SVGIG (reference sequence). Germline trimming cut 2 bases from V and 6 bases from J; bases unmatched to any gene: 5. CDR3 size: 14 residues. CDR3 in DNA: TGTGCCTGGAGTACGACAGGGGGAGGTCAGCCCCAGCATTTT. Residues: CAWSTTGGGQPQHF.

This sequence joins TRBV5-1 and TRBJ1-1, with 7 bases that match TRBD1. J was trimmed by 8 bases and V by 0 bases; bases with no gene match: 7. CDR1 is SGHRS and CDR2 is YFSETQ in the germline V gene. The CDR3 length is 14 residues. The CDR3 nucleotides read TGCGCCAGCAGCTTGGGACAGGGAATAGAGGAAGCTTTCTTT. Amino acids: CASSLGQGIEEAFF.

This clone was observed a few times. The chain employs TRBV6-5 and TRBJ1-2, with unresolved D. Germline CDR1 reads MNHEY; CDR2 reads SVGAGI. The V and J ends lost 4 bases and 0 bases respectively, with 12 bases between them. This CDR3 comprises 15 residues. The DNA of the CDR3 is TGTGCCAGCAGTTCCACGGGTGGAACTAACTATGGCTACACCTTC. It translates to CASSSTGGTNYGYTF.

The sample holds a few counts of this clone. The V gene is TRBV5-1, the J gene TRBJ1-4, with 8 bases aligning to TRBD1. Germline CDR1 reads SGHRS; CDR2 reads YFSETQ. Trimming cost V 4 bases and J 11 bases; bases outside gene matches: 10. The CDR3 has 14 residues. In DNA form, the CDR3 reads TGCGCCAGCAGCAACCGGACAGGGCCCGGGAAACTGTTTTTT. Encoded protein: CASSNRTGPGKLFF.

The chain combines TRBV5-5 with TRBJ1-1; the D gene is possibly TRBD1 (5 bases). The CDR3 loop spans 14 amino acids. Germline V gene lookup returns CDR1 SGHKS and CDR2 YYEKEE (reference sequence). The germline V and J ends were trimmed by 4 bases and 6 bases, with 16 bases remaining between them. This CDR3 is CASSVPGGKAEAFF. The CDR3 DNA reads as TGTGCCAGCAGCGTCCCGGGGGGAAAAGCTGAAGCTTTCTTT.

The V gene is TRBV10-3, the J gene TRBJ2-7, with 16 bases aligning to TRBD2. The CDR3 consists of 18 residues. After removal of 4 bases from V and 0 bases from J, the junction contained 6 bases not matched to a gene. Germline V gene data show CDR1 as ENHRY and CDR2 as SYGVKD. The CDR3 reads CAISVGTSGGVLSYEQYF. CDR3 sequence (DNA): TGTGCCATCAGTGTGGGGACTAGCGGGGGGGTCCTCTCCTACGAGCAGTACTTC.

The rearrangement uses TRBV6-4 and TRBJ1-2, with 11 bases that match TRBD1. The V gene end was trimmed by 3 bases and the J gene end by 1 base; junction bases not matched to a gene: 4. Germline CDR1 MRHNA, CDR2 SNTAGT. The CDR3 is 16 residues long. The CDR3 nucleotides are TGTGCCAGCAGTGAGGGACAGGGGGATGGTAACTATGGCTACACCTTC. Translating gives CASSEGQGDGNYGYTF.

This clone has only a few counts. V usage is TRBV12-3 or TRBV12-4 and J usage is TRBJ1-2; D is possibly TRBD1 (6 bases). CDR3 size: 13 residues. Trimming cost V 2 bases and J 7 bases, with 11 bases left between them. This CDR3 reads CASSLQAGVGYTF. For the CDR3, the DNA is TGTGCCAGCAGTTTACAGGCAGGGGTTGGCTACACCTTC.

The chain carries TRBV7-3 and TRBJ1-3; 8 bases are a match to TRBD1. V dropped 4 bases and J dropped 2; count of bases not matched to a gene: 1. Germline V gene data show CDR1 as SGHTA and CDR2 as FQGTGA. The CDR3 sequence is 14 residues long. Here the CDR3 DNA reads TGTGCCAGCAGCTCGACAGGGGCTGGAAACACCATATATTTT. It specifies CASSSTGAGNTIYF.

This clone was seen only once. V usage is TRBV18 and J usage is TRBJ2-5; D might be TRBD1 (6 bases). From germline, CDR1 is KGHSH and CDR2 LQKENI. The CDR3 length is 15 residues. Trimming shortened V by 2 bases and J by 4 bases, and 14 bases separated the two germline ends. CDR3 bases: TGTGCCAGCTCACCAGGCTATGGGGGCCGAGAGACCCAGTACTTC. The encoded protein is CASSPGYGGRETQYF.

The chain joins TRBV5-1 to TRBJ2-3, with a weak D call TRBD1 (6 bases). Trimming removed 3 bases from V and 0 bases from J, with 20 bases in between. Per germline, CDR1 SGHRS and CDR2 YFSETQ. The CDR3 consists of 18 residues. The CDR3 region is CASSSTLGYRASTDTQYF. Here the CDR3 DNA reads TGCGCCAGCAGCTCGACACTAGGGTACAGGGCGAGCACAGATACGCAGTATTTT.

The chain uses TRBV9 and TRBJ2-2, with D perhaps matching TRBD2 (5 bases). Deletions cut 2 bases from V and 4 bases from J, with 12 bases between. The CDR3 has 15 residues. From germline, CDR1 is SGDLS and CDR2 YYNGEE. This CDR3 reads CASSVSGVGTGELFF. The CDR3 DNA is TGTGCCAGCAGCGTGTCCGGGGTTGGCACCGGGGAGCTGTTTTTT.

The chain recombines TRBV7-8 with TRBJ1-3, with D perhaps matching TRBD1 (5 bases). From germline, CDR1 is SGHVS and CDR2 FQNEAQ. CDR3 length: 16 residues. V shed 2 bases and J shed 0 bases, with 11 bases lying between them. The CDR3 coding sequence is TGTGCCAGCAGCTTACGGAGACAGTTCTCTGGAAACACCATATATTTT. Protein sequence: CASSLRRQFSGNTIYF.

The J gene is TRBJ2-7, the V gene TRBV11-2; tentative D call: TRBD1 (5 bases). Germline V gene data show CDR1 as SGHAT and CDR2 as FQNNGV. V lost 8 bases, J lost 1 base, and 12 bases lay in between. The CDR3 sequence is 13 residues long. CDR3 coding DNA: TGTGCCAGCGTGACAGTGTTTTCCTACGAGCAGTACTTC. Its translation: CASVTVFSYEQYF.

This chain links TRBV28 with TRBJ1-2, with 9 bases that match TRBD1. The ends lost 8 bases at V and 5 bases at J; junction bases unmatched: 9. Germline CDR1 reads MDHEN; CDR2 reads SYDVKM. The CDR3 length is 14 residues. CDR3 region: CASWESGTGYGYTF. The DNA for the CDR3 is TGTGCCAGCTGGGAATCCGGGACAGGGTATGGCTACACCTTC.